This record concerns one T cell receptor beta chain sequence. These data come from a study of blood T cell repertoires in COVID-19. The wider study: The samples span acute and convalescent COVID-19 from the United States, Italy and Spain.

In assigning cohorts, the study relied on participant-reported clinical history. Each recovered donor of Cohort 3 presented with two negative PCRs, clearance, or symptom resolution. Germline values: CDR1 MDHEN, CDR2 SYDVKM. V was clipped by 2 bases and J by 9 bases, with 15 bases between them. This CDR3 has 14 residues. Here immunoSEQ multiplex PCR was the method, and the copy in TCRdb shows in-frame clones only, minus some. This sample yields under 300,000 clones, of which more than 75% are seen a single time; 15% to 17% belongs to the top ten. The source is a man between 18 and 29 years old who had recovered from COVID-19. The chain is built from TRBV28 and TRBJ2-3, with no clear D. Material for sequencing was PBMCs or T cells enriched from blood (not recorded which). CDR3: CASSLGSTPVTQYF. CDR3 coding DNA: TGTGCCAGCAGTTTAGGCTCGACACCGGTCACGCAGTATTTT.